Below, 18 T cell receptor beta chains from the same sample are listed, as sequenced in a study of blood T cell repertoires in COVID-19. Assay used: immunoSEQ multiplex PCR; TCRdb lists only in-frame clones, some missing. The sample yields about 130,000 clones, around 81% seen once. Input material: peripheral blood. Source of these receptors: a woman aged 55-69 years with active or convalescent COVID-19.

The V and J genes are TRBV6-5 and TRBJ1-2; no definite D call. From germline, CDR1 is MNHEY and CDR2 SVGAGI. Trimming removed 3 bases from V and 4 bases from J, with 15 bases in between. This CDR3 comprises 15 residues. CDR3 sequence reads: CASSYRGEGGYGYTF. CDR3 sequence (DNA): TGTGCCAGCAGTTATAGAGGAGAGGGAGGCTATGGCTACACCTTC.

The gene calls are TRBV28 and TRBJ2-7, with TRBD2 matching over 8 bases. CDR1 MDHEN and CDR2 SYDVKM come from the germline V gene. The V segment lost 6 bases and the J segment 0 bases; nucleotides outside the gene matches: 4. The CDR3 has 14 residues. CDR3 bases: TGTGCCAGCAGCTCGGGACTAGTCTCCTACGAGCAGTACTTC. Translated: CASSSGLVSYEQYF.

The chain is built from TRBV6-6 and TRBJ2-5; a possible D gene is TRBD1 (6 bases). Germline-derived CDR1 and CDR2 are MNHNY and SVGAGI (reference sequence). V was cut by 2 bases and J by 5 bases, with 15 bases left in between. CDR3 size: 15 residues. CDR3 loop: CASSYTTRGTETQYF. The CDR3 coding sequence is TGTGCCAGCAGTTACACTACCAGGGGTACCGAGACCCAGTACTTC.

The CDR3 nucleotides are TGTGCCAGCAGCTTAATGGGGCCAGCTTATGGGAAAGAGACCCAGTACTTC. Encoded protein: CASSLMGPAYGKETQYF. V and J are TRBV7-3 and TRBJ2-5, with D possibly matching TRBD1 (5 bases). Germline assignment: CDR1 SGHTA and CDR2 FQGTGA. Between the trimmed V and J ends, which lost 1 base and 3 bases, there was a span of 18 bases. The CDR3 is 17 residues long.

Here the CDR3 DNA reads TGTGCCAGCAGTTGGGGGTCTCGGACAGGCACCTACGAGCAGTACTTC. Its protein product is CASSWGSRTGTYEQYF. This chain links TRBV27 with TRBJ2-7, with TRBD1 matching 7 bases. This CDR3 is built from 16 residues. With V trimmed by 4 bases and J by 2 bases, 11 bases remained unmatched. Germline assignment: CDR1 MNHEY and CDR2 SMNVEV (reference sequence).

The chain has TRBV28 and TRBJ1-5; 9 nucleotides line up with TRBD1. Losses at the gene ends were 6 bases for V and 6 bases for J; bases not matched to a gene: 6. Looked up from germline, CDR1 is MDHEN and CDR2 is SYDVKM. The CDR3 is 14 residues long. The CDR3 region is CASRLQGARQPQHF. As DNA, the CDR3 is TGTGCCAGCAGGCTACAGGGGGCGCGTCAGCCCCAGCATTTT.

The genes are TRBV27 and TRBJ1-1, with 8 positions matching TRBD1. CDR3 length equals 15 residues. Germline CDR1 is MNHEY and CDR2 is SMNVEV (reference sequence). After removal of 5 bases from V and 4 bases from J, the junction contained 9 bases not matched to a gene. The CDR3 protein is CASSMRTGRSTEAFF. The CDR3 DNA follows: TGTGCCAGCAGTATGAGGACAGGGCGATCCACTGAAGCTTTCTTT.

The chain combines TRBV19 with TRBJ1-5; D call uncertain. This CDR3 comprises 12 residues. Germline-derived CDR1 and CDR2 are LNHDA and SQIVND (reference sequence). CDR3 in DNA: TGTGCGTCGAAAGTAACGGATCAGCCCCAGCATTTT. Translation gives CASKVTDQPQHF.

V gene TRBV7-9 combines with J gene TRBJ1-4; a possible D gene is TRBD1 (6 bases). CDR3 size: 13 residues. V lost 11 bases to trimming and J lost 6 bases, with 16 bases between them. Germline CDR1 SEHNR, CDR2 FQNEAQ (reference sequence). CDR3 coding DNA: TGTGCCGGACGGGTGGCAGGGGATGAAAAACTGTTTTTT. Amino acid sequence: CAGRVAGDEKLFF.

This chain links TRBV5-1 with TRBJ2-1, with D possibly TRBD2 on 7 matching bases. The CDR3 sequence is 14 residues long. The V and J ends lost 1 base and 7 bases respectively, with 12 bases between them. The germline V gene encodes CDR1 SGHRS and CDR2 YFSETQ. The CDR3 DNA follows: TGCGCCAGCAGCTTGTTGGGGGGGCCTAATGAGCAGTTCTTC. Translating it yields CASSLLGGPNEQFF. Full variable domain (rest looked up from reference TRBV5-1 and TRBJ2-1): KAGVTQTPRYLIKTRGQQVTLSCSPISGHRSVSWYQQTPGQGLQFLFEYFSETQRNKGNFPGRFSGRQFSNSRSEMNVSTLELGDSALYLCASSLLGGPNEQFFGPGTRLTVL.

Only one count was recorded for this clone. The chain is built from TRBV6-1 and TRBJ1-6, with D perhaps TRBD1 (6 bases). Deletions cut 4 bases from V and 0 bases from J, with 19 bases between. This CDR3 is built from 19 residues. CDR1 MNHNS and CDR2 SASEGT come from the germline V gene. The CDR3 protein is CASSGPSRGSSSYNSPLHF. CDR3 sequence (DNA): TGTGCCAGCAGTGGTCCATCAAGGGGGTCGAGCTCCTATAATTCACCCCTCCACTTT.

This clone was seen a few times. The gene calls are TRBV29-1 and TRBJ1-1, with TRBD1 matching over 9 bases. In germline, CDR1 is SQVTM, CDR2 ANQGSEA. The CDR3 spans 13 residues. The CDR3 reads CSSPGQGNTEAFF. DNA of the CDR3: TGCAGTTCTCCGGGACAGGGGAACACTGAAGCTTTCTTT.

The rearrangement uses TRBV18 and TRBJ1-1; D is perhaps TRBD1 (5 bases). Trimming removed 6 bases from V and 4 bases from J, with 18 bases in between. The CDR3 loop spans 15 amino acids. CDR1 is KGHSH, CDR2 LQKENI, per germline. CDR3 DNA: TGTGCCAGCTCCCTTCTTTGGCTCGGGGGCACTGAAGCTTTCTTT. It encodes CASSLLWLGGTEAFF.

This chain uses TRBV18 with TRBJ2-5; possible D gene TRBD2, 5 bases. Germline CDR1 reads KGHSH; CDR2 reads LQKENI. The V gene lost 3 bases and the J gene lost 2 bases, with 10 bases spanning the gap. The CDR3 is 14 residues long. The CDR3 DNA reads TGTGCCAGCTCACCGCTGGACTTACAAGAGACCCAGTACTTC. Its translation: CASSPLDLQETQYF. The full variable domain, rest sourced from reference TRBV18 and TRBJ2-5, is NAGVMQNPRHLVRRRGQEARLRCSPMKGHSHVYWYRQLPEEGLKFMVYLQKENIIDESGMPKERFSAEFPKEGPSILRIQQVVRGDSAAYFCASSPLDLQETQYFGPGTRLLVL.

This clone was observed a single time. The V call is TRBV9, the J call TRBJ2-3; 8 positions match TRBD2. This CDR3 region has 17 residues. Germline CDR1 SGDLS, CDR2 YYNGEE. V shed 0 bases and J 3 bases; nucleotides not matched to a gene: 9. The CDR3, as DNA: TGTGCCAGCAGCGTAGAGGCTAGCGGGCGAATAACAGATACGCAGTATTTT. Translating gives CASSVEASGRITDTQYF.

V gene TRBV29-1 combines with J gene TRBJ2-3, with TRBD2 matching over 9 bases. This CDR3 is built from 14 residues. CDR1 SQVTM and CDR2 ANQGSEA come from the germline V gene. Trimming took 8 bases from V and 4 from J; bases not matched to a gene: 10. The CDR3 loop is CSTLGLASADTQYF. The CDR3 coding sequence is TGCAGCACCCTGGGACTAGCTAGCGCAGATACGCAGTATTTT.

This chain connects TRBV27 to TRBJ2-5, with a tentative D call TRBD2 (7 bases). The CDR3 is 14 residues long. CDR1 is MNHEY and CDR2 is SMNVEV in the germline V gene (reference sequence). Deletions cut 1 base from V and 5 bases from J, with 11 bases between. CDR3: CASSLWGREETQYF. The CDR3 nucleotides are TGTGCCAGCAGTTTATGGGGGCGGGAGGAGACCCAGTACTTC.

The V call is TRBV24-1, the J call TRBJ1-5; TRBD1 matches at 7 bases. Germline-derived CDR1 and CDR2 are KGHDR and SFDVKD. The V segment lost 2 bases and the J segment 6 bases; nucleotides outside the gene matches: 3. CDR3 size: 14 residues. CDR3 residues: CATSDSGGSQPQHF. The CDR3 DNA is TGTGCCACCAGTGATTCAGGGGGTAGTCAGCCCCAGCATTTT.